The present entry profiles one T cell receptor (beta chain) with its context. TCRdb's copy holds only in-frame clones and misses some; the assay was immunoSEQ multiplex PCR. The sample lists about 210,000 clones; around nine tenths were seen once. The record originates from a study of blood T cell repertoires in COVID-19. In germline, CDR1 is SEHNR, CDR2 FQNEAQ (reference sequence). Germline trimming cut 6 bases from V and 5 bases from J; bases unmatched to any gene: 7. This CDR3 comprises 15 residues. Specimen: peripheral blood. This receptor was obtained from a man in his sixties with acute or convalescent COVID-19. V and J are TRBV7-9 and TRBJ2-3; 11 bases map to TRBD1. CDR3 sequence reads: CASSSAGTGGDTQYF. The CDR3 DNA follows: TGTGCCAGCAGTTCCGCCGGGACAGGGGGAGATACGCAGTATTTT. Full variable domain (missing parts from reference TRBV7-9 and TRBJ2-3): DTGVSQNPRHKITKRGQNVTFRCDPISEHNRLYWYRQTLGQGPEFLTYFQNEAQLEKSRLLSDRFSAERPKGSFSTLEIQRTEQGDSAMYLCASSSAGTGGDTQYFGPGTRLTVL.